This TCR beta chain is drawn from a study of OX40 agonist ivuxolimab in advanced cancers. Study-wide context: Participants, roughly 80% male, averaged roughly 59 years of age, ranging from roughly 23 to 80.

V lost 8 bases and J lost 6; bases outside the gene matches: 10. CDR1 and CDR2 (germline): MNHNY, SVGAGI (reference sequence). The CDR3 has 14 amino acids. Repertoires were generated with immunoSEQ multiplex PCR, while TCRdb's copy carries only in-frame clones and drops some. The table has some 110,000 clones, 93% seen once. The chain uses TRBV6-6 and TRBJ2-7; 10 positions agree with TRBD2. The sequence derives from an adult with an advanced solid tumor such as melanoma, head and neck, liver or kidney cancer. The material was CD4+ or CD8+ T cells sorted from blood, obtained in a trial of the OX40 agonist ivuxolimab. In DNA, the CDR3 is TGTGCCAGCGGATCTAGCGGGAGATCTCGCGAGCAGTACTTC. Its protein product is CASGSSGRSREQYF.